This T cell receptor (beta chain) was obtained from a study of cytomegalovirus exposure and HLA in healthy donors. The study, taken as a whole, reports: It was likely that a cluster of highly shared sequence variants was a sequencing artifact.

Healthy bone marrow donors made up the donor group. PCR involved 60 Vbeta and 13 Jbeta primers. Here immunoSEQ multiplex PCR was the method, and the copy in TCRdb shows in-frame clones only, minus some. The sample consists of about 130,000 clones, roughly 85% of them appearing once. Points on this clone: What it binds is unknown.

The CDR3 totals 13 residues. After removal of 6 bases from V and 3 bases from J, the junction contained 6 bases not matched to a gene. Germline V lookup: CDR1 SQVTM, CDR2 ANQGSEA. This sequence originates from a man between 18 and 29 years old in good health and CMV-seropositive. The chain has TRBV29-1 and TRBJ2-7; 9 bases line up with TRBD1. Sequencing used PBMCs. The CDR3 spells CSVPGQGGYEQYF. CDR3 DNA sequence: TGCAGCGTCCCGGGACAGGGAGGCTACGAGCAGTACTTC.